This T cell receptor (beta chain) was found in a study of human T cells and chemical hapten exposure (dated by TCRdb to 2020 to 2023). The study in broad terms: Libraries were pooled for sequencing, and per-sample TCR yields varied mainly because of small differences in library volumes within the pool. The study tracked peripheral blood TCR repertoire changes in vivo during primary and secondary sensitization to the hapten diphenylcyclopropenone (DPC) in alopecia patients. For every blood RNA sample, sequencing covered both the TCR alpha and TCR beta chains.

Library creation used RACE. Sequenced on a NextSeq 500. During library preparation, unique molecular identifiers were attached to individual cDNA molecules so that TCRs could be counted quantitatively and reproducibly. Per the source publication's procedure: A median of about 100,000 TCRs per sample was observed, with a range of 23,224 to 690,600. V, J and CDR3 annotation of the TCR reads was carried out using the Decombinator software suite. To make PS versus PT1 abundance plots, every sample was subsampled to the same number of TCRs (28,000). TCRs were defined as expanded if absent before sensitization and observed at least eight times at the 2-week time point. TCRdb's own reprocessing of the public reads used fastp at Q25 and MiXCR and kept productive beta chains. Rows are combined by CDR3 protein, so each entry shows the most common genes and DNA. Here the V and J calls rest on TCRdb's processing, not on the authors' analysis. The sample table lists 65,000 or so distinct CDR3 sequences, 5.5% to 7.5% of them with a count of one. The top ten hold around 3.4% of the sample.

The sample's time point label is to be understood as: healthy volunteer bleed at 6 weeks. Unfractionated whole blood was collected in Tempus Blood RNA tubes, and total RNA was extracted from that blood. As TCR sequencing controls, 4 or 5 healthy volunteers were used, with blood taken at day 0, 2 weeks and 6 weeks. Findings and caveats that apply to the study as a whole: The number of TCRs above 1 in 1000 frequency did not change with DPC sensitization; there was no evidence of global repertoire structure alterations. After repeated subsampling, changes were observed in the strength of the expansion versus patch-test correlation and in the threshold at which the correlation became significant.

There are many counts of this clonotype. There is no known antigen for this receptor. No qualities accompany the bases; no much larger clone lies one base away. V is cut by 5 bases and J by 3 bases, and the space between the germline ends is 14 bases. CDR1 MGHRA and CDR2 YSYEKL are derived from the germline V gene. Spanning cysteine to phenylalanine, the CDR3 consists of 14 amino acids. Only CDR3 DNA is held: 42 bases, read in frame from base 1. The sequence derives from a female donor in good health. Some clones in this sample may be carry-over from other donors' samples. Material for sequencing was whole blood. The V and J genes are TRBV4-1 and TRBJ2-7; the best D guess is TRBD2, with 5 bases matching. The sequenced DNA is TGCGCCAGCAGCAGAGGAGGTGGGGACTACGAGCAGTACTTC. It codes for CASSRGGGDYEQYF.